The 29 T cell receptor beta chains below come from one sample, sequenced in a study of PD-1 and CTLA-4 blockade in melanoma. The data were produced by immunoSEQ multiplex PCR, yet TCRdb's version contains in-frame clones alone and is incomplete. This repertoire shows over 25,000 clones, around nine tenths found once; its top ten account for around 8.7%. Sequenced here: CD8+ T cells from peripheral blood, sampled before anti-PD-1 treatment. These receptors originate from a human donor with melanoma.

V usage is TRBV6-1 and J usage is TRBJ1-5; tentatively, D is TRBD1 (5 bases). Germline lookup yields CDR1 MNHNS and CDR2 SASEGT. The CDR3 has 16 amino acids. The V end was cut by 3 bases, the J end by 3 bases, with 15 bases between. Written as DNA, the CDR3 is TGTGCCAGCAGTGATCACAGGAGTCGAGTCAATCAGCCCCAGCATTTT. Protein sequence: CASSDHRSRVNQPQHF.

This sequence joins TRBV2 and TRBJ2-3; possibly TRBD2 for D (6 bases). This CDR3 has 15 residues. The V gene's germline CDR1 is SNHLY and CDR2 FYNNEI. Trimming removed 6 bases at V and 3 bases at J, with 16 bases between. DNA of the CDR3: TGTGCCAGCAGGCAGTGGCTAGCGAAAACAGATACGCAGTATTTT. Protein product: CASRQWLAKTDTQYF.

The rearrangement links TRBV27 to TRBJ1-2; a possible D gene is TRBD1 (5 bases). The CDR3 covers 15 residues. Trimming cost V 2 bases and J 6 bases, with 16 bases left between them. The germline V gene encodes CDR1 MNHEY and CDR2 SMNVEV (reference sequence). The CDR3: CASSLGQGQRDGYTF. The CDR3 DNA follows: TGTGCCAGCAGTTTAGGGCAGGGCCAGCGTGATGGCTACACCTTC.

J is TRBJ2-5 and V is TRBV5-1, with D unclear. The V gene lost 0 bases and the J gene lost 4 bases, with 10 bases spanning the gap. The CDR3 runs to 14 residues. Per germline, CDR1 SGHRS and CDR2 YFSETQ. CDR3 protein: CASSLEWVGETQYF. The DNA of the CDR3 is TGCGCCAGCAGCTTGGAATGGGTGGGAGAGACCCAGTACTTC.

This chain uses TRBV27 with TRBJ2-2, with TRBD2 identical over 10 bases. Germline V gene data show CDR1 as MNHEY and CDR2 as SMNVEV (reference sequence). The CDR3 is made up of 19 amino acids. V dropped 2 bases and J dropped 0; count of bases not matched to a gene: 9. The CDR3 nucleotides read TGTGCCAGCAGTTTACTAGCGGGAGAGACTCAAACGAACACCGGGGAGCTGTTTTTT. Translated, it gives CASSLLAGETQTNTGELFF.

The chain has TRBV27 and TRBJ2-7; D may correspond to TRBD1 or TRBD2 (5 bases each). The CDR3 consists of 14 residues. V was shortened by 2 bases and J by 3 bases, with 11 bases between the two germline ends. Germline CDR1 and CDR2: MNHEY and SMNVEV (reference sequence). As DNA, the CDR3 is TGTGCCAGCAGTTTAAGGGACCTCGGCTACGAGCAGTACTTC. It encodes CASSLRDLGYEQYF.

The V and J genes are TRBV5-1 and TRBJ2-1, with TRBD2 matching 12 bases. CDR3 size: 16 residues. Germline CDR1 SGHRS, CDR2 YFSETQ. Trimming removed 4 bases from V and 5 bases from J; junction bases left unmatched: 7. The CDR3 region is CASSTRLAGDHNEQFF. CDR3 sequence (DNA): TGCGCCAGCAGCACCAGACTAGCGGGAGACCACAATGAGCAGTTCTTC.

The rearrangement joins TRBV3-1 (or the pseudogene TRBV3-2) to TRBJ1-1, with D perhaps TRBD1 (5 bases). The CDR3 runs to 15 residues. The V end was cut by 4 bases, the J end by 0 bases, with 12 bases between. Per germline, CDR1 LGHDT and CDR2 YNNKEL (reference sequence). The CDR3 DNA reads TGTGCCAGCAGCCCCAGGGCTATTATGAACACTGAAGCTTTCTTT. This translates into CASSPRAIMNTEAFF.

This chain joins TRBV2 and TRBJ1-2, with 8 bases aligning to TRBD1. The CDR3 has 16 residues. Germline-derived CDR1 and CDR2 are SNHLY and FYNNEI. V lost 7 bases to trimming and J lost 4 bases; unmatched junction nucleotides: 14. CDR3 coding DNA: TGTGCCAGCAACTTGGACAGGGAAAACGAAGGCTATGGCTACACCTTC. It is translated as CASNLDRENEGYGYTF. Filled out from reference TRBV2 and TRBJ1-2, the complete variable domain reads EPEVTQTPSHQVTQMGQEVILRCVPISNHLYFYWYRQILGQKVEFLVSFYNNEISEKSEIFDDQFSVERPDGSNFTLKIRSTKLEDSAMYFCASNLDRENEGYGYTFGSGTRLTVV.

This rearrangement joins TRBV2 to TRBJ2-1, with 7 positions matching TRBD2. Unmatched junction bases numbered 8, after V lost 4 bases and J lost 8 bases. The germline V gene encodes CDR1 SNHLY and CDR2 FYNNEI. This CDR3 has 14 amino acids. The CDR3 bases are TGTGCCAGCAGTGGCAAGCGGGACTCGGATGAGCAGTTCTTC. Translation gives CASSGKRDSDEQFF.

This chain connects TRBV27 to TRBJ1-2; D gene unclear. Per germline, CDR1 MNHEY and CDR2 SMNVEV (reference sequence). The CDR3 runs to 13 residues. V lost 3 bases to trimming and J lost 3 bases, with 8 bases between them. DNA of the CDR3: TGTGCCAGCAGTTTCAACGCCGACTATGGCTACACCTTC. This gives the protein CASSFNADYGYTF.

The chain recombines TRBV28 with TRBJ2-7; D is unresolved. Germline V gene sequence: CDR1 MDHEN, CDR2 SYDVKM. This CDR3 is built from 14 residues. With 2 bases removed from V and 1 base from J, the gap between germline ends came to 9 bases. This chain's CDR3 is CASSLEEESYEQYF. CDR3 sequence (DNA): TGTGCCAGCAGTTTAGAAGAAGAGTCCTACGAGCAGTACTTC.

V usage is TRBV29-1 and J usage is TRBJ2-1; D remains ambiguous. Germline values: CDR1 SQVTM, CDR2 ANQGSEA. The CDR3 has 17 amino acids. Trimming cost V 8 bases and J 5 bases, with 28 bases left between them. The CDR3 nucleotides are TGCAGCTACCTCGGAGAGGATCAGGCCGGGTGGGACAATGAGCAGTTCTTC. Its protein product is CSYLGEDQAGWDNEQFF.

CDR3 sequence reads: CASSPVTGARSGELFF. Written as DNA, the CDR3 is TGTGCCAGCAGTCCCGTTACAGGGGCTCGATCCGGGGAGCTGTTTTTT. The V and J genes are TRBV11-2 and TRBJ2-2; TRBD1 matches at 7 bases. The length of the CDR3 is 16 residues. Germline V gives CDR1 SGHAT, CDR2 FQNNGV. J was trimmed by 6 bases and V by 6 bases; bases with no gene match: 13. Full variable domain (missing parts from reference TRBV11-2 and TRBJ2-2): EAGVAQSPRYKIIEKRQSVAFWCNPISGHATLYWYQQILGQGPKLLIQFQNNGVVDDSQLPKDRFSAERLKGVDSTLKIQPAKLEDSAVYLCASSPVTGARSGELFFGEGSRLTVL.

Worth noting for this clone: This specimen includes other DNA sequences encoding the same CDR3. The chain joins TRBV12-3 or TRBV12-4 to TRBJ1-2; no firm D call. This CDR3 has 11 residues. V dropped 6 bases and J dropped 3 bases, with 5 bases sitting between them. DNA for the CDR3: TGTGCCAGCAGCTCCGACTATGGCTACACCTTC. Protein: CASSSDYGYTF.

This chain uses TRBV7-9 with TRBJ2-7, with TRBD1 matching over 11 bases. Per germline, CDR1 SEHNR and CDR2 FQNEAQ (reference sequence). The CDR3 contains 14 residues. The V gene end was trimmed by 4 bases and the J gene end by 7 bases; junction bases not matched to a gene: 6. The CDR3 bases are TGTGCCAGCAGCTCCTCGGACAGGGGGCTTGAGCAGTACTTC. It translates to CASSSSDRGLEQYF.

The CDR3 DNA sequence: TGTGCCAGCAGCCAAGTAAGCATAGGGGTCAGGACTGAAGCTTTCTTT. This gives the protein CASSQVSIGVRTEAFF. This chain connects TRBV3-1 (or the pseudogene TRBV3-2) to TRBJ1-1; D may be TRBD1 (5 bases). The CDR3 sequence is 16 residues long. V gave up 1 base and J gave up 5 bases, with 17 bases separating them. Germline V lookup: CDR1 LGHDT, CDR2 YNNKEL (reference sequence).

CDR3 loop: CASSPGGVGEQPQHF. The DNA for the CDR3 is TGTGCCAGCAGCCCGGGGGGGGTCGGCGAACAGCCCCAGCATTTT. J is TRBJ1-5 and V is TRBV28; the D gene is possibly TRBD1 (5 bases). Trimming removed 6 bases at V and 7 bases at J, with 19 bases between. CDR3 size: 15 residues. Germline V lookup: CDR1 MDHEN, CDR2 SYDVKM.

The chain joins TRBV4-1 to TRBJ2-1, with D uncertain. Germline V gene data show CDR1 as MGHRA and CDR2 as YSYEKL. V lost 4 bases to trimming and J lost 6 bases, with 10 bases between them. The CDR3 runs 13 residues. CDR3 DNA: TGCGCCAGCAGCCCCACGGCAGGCAATGAGCAGTTCTTC. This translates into CASSPTAGNEQFF.

The CDR3 loop reads CASSPAAGENTEAFF. CDR3 DNA: TGTGCCAGCAGCCCCGCGGCCGGGGAGAACACTGAAGCTTTCTTT. The V and J genes are TRBV7-9 and TRBJ1-1; D call uncertain. Trimming stripped 5 bases from V and 1 base from J, with 14 bases between. CDR1 is SEHNR and CDR2 is FQNEAQ in the germline V gene (reference sequence). CDR3 size: 15 residues.

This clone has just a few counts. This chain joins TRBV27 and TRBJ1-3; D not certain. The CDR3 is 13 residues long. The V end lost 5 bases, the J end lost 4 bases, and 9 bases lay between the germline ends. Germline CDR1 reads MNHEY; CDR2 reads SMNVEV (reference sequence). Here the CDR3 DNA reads TGTGCCAGCAGTCTGAGCGAAGGAAACACCATATATTTT. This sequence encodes CASSLSEGNTIYF.

Written as DNA, the CDR3 is TGTGCCAGCAGCTTAGGACGGGACGAGCAGTACTTC. This codes for CASSLGRDEQYF. This rearrangement joins TRBV7-9 to TRBJ2-7; D gene ambiguous. The CDR3 has 12 residues. Germline assignment: CDR1 SEHNR and CDR2 FQNEAQ (reference sequence). Trimming took off 1 base at V and 5 bases at J, with 6 bases between the two ends.

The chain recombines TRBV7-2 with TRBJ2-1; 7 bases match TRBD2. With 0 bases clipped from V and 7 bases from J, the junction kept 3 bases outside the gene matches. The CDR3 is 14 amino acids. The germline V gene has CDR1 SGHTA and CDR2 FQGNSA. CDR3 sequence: CASSLAGGSNEQFF. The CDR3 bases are TGTGCCAGCAGCTTAGCCGGCGGGAGTAATGAGCAGTTCTTC.

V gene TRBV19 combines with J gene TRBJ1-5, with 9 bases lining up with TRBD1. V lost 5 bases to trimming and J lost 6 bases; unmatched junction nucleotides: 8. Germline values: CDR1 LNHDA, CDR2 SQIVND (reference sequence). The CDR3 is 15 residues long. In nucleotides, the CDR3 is TGTGCCAGTAGTCCAATGGACAGGGGAGGTCAGCCCCAGCATTTT. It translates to CASSPMDRGGQPQHF. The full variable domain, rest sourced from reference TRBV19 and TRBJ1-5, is DGGITQSPKYLFRKEGQNVTLSCEQNLNHDAMYWYRQDPGQGLRLIYYSQIVNDFQKGDIAEGYSVSREKKESFPLTVTSAQKNPTAFYLCASSPMDRGGQPQHFGDGTRLSIL.

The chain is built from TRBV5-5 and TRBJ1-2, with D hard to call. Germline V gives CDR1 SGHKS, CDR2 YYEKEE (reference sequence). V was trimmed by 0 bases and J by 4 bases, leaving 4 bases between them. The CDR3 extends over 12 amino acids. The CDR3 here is CASSLGTYGYTF. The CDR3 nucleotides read TGTGCCAGCAGCTTGGGAACCTATGGCTACACCTTC.

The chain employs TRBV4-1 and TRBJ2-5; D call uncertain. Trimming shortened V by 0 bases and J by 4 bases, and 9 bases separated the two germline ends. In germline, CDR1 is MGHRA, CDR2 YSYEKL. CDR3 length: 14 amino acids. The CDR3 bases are TGCGCCAGCAGCCAAGATCCTCCGGGAGAGACCCAGTACTTC. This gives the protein CASSQDPPGETQYF.

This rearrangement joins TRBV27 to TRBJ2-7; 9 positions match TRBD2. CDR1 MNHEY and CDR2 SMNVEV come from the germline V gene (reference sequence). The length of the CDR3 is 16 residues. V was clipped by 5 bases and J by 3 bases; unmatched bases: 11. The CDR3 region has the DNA TGTGCCAGCAGTCCGACAGCGGGAGGAGGGGGCTACGAGCAGTACTTC. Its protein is CASSPTAGGGGYEQYF.

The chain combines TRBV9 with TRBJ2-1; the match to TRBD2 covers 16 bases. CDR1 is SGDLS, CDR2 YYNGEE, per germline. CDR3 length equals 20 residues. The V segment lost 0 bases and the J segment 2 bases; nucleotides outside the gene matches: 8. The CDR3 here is CASSVEGLAGGPPTYNEQFF. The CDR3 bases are TGTGCCAGCAGCGTAGAGGGACTAGCGGGAGGGCCTCCTACCTACAATGAGCAGTTCTTC.

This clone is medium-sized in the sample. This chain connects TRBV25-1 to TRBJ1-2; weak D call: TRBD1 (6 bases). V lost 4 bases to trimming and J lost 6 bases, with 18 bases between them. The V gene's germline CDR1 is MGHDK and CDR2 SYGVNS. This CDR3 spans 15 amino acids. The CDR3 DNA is TGTGCCAGCAGTGGGCCGAGGAGGGGGATGGATGGCTACACCTTC. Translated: CASSGPRRGMDGYTF.